This T cell receptor (beta chain) originates from a study of T cell repertoires in cytomegalovirus infection. Study-level points and caveats: The ex vivo response showed dominance by HLA-C-restricted CMV-specific TCR beta clonotypes.

Germline values: CDR1 SQVTM, CDR2 ANQGSEA. The CDR3 sequence is 14 residues long. The junction had 6 bases not matched to a gene; V was cut back by 5 bases and J by 4 bases. Comments on this clonotype: Its antigen is undetermined.

TCRdb called the reads again in MiXCR, with one record for every CDR3 protein. Of approximately 190,000 distinct CDR3 sequences in the sample, approximately 30% were seen once. This chain connects TRBV29-1 to TRBJ2-3; 10 bases are a match to TRBD2. Sequences were obtained from PBMCs. This sequence originates from a human donor in good health (CMV status not recorded). Some clones in this sample may be carry-over from other donors' samples. CDR3 in amino acids: CSVSPGLASDTQYF. The CDR3 DNA reads TGCAGCGTTTCTCCGGGACTAGCGTCAGATACGCAGTATTTT.